This T cell receptor beta chain is drawn from a study of T cells after yellow fever vaccination. Regarding the study as a whole: Booster samples showed a return of most primary-vaccination clones (around 96% CD4, around 88% CD8).

Germline V gene data show CDR1 as SGHRS and CDR2 as YFSETQ. Trimming left V 0 bases short and J 2 bases short, with 12 bases between. The CDR3 loop spans 17 amino acids. With regard to this clonotype: Its target is unknown.

TCRdb reanalysed the 5' RACE reads using MiXCR and keeps one entry per CDR3 protein. Of about 120,000 distinct CDR3 sequences in the sample, almost 9% were seen once. The input for sequencing was CD8+ T cells sorted from PBMCs, taken on the day of the yellow fever booster vaccination. This chain uses TRBV5-1 with TRBJ2-6, with D tentatively TRBD2 (5 bases). The TCR originated in a man aged 18 to 29 who received the YFV17D yellow fever vaccine. CDR3 in amino acids: CASSLARPGTGANVLTF. The CDR3 DNA is TGCGCCAGCAGCTTGGCACGCCCGGGGACTGGGGCCAACGTCCTGACTTTC.